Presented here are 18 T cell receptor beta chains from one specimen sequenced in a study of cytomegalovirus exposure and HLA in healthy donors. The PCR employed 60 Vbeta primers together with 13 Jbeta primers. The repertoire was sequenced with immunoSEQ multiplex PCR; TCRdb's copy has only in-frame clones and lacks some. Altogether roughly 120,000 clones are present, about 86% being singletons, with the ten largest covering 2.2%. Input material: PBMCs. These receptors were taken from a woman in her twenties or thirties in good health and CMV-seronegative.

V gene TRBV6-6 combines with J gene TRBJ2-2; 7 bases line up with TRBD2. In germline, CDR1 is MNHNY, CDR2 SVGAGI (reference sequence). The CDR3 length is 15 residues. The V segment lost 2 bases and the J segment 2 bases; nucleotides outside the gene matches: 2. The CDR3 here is CASSYQGLNTGELFF. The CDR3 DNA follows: TGTGCCAGCAGTTACCAGGGACTAAACACCGGGGAGCTGTTTTTT.

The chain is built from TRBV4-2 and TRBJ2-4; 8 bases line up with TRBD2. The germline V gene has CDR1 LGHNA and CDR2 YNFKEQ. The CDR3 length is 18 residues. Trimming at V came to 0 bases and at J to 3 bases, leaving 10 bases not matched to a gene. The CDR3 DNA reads TGTGCCAGCAGCCAAGAACGGGGGGGACGGGTTGGCAAAAACATTCAGTACTTC. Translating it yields CASSQERGGRVGKNIQYF.

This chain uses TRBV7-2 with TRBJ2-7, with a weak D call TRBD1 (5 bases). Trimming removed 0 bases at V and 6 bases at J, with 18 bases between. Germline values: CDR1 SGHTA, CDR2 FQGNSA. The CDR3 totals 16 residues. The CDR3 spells CASSLALGQGKSEQYF. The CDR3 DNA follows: TGTGCCAGCAGCTTAGCGCTGGGGCAGGGTAAATCCGAGCAGTACTTC.

CDR3 DNA: TGTGCCAGCAGTTACAATTCGGGGGGGAACGAGCAGTACTTC. It specifies CASSYNSGGNEQYF. The gene calls are TRBV6-6 and TRBJ2-7; TRBD2 matches at 8 bases. Germline V CDR1 and CDR2: MNHNY, SVGAGI (reference sequence). This CDR3 is 14 amino acids long. The ends lost 2 bases at V and 5 bases at J; junction bases unmatched: 5.

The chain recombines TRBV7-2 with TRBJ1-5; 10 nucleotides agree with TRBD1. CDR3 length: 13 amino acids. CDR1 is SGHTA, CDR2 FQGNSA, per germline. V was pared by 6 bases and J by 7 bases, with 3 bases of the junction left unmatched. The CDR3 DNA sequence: TGTGCCAGCAGGGGGACAGGGGTCCAGCCCCAGCATTTT. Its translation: CASRGTGVQPQHF.

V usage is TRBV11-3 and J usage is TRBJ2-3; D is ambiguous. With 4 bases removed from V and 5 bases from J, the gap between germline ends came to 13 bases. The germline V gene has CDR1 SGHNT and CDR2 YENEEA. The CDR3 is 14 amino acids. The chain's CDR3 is CASSSSPRIDTQYF. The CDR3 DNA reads TGTGCCAGCAGCTCCTCCCCGCGCATAGATACGCAGTATTTT.

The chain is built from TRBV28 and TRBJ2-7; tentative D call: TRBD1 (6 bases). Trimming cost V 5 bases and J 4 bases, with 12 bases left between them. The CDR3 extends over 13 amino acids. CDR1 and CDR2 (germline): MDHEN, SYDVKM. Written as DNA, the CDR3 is TGTGCCAGCAGTCCCGACAGGAGATACGAGCAGTACTTC. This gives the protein CASSPDRRYEQYF.

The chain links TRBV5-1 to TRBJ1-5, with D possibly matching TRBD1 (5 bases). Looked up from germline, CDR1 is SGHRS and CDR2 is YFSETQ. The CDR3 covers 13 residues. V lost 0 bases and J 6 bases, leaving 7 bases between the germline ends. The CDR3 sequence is CASSLVGGQPQHF. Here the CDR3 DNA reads TGCGCCAGCAGCTTGGTGGGGGGTCAGCCCCAGCATTTT.

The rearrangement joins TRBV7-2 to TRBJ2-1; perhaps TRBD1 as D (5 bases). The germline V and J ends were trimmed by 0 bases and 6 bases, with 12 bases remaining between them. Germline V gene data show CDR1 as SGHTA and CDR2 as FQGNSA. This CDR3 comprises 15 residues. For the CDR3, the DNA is TGTGCCAGCAGCTTAGCGGGGCCTACCCGCAATGAGCAGTTCTTC. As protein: CASSLAGPTRNEQFF.

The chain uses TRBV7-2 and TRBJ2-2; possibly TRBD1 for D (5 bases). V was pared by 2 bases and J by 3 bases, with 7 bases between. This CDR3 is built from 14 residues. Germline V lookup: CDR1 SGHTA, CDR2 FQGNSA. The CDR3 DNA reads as TGTGCCAGCAGCTTACAGGGATACACCGGGGAGCTGTTTTTT. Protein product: CASSLQGYTGELFF. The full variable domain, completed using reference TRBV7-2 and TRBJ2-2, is GAGVSQSPSNKVTEKGKDVELRCDPISGHTALYWYRQSLGQGLEFLIYFQGNSAPDKSGLPSDRFSAERTGGSVSTLTIQRTQQEDSAVYLCASSLQGYTGELFFGEGSRLTVL.

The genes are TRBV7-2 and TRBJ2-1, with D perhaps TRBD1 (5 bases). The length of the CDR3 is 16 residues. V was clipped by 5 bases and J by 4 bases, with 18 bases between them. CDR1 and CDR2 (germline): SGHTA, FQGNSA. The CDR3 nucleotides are TGTGCCAGCAGCCCCCAGGGTGCCAGCAAATACAATGAGCAGTTCTTC. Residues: CASSPQGASKYNEQFF.

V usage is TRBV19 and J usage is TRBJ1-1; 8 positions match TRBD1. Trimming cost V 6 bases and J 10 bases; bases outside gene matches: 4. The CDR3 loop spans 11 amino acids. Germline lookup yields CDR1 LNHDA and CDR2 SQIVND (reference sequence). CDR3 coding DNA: TGTGCCAGTAGGACAACAGGGGGAGCTTTCTTT. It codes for CASRTTGGAFF.

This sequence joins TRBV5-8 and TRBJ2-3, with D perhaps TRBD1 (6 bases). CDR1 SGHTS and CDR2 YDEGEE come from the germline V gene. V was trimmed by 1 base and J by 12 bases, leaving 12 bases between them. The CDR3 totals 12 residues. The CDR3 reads CASSLMGARQYF. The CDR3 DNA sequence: TGTGCCAGCAGCTTGATGGGGGCCCGCCAGTATTTT.

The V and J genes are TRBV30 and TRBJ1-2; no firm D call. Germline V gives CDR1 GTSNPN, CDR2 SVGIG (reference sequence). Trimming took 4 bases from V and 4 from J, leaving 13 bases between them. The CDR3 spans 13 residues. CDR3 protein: CAWIPGEGYGYTF. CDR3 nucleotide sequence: TGTGCCTGGATCCCGGGAGAGGGCTATGGCTACACCTTC.

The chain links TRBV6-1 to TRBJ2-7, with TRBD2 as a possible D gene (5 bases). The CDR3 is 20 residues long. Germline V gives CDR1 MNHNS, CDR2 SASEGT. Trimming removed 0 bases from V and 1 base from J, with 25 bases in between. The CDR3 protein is CASSEAKGMRAAIASYEQYF. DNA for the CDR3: TGTGCCAGCAGTGAAGCTAAAGGAATGCGGGCGGCGATCGCATCCTACGAGCAGTACTTC.

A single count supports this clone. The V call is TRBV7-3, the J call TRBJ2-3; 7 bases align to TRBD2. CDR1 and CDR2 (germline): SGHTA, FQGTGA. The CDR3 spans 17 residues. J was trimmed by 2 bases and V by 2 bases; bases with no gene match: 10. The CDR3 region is CASSLGLAALHTDTQYF. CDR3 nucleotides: TGTGCCAGCAGCTTAGGGCTAGCGGCCCTCCACACAGATACGCAGTATTTT.

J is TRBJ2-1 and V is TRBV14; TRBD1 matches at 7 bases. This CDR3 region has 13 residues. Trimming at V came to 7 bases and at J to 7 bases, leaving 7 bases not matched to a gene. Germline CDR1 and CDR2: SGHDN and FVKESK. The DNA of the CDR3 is TGTGCCAGCAATGAGGGACAGATTAATGAGCAGTTCTTC. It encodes CASNEGQINEQFF.

CDR3 sequence (DNA): TGCGCCAGCAAGCAGACAGGTATAAATCAGCCCCAGCATTTT. Translation: CASKQTGINQPQHF. V and J are TRBV10-2 and TRBJ1-5; D perhaps matches TRBD1 (6 bases). CDR3 length: 14 amino acids. V lost 7 bases and J 4 bases, leaving 14 bases between the germline ends. In germline, CDR1 is WSHSY, CDR2 SAAADI.